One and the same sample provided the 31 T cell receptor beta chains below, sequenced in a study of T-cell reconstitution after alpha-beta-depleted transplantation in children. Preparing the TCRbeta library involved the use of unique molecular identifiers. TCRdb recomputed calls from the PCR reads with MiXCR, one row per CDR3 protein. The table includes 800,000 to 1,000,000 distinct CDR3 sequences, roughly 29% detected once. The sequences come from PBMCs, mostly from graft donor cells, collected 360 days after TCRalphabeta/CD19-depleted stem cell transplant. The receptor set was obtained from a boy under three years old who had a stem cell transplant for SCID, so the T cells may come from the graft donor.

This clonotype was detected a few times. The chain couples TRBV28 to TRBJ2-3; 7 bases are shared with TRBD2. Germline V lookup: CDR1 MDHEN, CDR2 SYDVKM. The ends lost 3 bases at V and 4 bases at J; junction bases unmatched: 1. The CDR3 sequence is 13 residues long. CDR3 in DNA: TGTGCCAGCAGTTTGACTAGCCCAGATACGCAGTATTTT. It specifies CASSLTSPDTQYF.

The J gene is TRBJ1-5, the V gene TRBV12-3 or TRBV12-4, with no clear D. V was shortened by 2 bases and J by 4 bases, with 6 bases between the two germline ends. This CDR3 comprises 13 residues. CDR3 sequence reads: CASSLILNQPQHF. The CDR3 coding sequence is TGTGCCAGCAGTTTAATACTGAATCAGCCCCAGCATTTT.

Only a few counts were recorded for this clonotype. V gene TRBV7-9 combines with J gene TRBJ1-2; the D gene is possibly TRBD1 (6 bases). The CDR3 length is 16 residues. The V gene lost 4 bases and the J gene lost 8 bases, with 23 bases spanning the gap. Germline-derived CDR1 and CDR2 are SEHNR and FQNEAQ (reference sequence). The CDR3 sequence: CASSSAPGQPLKGYTF. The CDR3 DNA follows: TGTGCCAGCAGCTCCGCCCCAGGACAGCCCCTTAAAGGCTACACCTTC. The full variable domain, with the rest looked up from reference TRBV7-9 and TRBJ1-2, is DTGVSQNPRHKITKRGQNVTFRCDPISEHNRLYWYRQTLGQGPEFLTYFQNEAQLEKSRLLSDRFSAERPKGSFSTLEIQRTEQGDSAMYLCASSSAPGQPLKGYTFGSGTRLTVV.

The CDR3 sequence: CASSQRQGFPQELFF. DNA for the CDR3: TGCGCCAGCAGCCAAAGACAAGGGTTCCCCCAGGAGCTGTTTTTT. The genes are TRBV4-3 and TRBJ2-2; D not certain. The CDR3 is 15 residues long. Germline CDR1 and CDR2: LGHNA and YSLEER. V was shortened by 2 bases and J by 10 bases, with 17 bases between the two germline ends.

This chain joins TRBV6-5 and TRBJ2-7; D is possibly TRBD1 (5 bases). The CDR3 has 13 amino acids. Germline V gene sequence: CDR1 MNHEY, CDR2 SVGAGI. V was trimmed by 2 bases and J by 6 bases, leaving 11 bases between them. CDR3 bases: TGTGCCAGCAGTTACCGTGCGCAGGGCGAGCAGTACTTC. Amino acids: CASSYRAQGEQYF.

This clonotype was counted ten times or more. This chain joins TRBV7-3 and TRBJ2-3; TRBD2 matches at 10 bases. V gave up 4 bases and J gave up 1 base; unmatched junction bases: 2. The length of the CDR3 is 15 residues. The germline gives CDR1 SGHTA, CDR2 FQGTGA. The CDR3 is CASSSLAGGTDTQYF. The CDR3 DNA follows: TGTGCCAGCAGCTCCCTAGCGGGGGGCACAGATACGCAGTATTTT.

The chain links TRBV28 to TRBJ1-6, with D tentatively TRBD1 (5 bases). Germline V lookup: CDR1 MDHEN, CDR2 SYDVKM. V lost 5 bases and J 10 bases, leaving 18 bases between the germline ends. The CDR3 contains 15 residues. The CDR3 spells CASSRKGLPRSPLHF. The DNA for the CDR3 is TGTGCCAGCAGTAGAAAGGGACTGCCGCGGTCACCCCTCCACTTT.

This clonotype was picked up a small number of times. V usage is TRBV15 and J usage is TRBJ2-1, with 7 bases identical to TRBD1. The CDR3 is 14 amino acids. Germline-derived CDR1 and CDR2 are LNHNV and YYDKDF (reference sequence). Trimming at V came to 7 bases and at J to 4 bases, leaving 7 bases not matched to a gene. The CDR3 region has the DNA TGTGCCACCAACAGGGGTAGGGCTTACAATGAGCAGTTCTTC. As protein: CATNRGRAYNEQFF. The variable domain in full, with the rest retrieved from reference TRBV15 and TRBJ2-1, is DAMVIQNPRYQVTQFGKPVTLSCSQTLNHNVMYWYQQKSSQAPKLLFHYYDKDFNNEADTPDNFQSRRPNTSFCFLDIRSPGLGDTAMYLCATNRGRAYNEQFFGPGTRLTVL.

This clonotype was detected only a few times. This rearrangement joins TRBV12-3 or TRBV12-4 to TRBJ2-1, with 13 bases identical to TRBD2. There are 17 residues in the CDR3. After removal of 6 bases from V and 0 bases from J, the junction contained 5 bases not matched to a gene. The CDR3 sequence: CASSQGTSGVSYNEQFF. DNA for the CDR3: TGTGCCAGCAGCCAAGGGACTAGCGGGGTCTCCTACAATGAGCAGTTCTTC.

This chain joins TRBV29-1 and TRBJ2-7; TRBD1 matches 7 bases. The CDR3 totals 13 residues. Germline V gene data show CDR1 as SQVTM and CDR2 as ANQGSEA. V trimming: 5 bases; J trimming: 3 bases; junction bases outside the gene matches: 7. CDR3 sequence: CSVLTGSGYEQYF. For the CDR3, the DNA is TGCAGCGTTTTGACAGGGAGCGGCTACGAGCAGTACTTC.

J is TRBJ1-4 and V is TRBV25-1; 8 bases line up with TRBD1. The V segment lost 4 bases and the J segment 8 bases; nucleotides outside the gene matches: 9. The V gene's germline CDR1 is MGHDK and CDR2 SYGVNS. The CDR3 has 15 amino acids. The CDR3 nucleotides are TGTGCCAGCAGTGGGCAGGGGGCCTTATGGGAAAAACTGTTTTTT. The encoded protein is CASSGQGALWEKLFF. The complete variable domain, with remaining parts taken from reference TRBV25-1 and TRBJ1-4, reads EADIYQTPRYLVIGTGKKITLECSQTMGHDKMYWYQQDPGMELHLIHYSYGVNSTEKGDLSSESTVSRIRTEHFPLTLESARPSHTSQYLCASSGQGALWEKLFFGSGTQLSVL.

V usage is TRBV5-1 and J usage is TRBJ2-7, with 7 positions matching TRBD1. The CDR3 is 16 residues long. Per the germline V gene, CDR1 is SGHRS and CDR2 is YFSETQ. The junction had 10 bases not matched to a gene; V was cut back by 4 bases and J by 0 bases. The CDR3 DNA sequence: TGCGCCAGCAGCCCGAAGACAGGGTCTGGCTCCTACGAGCAGTACTTC. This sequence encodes CASSPKTGSGSYEQYF.

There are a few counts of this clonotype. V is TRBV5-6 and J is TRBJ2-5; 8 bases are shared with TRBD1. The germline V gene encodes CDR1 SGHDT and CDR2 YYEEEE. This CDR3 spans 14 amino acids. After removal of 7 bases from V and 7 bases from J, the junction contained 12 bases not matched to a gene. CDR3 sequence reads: CASDEQTGEGTQYF. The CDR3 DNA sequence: TGTGCCAGCGACGAACAGACAGGGGAAGGGACCCAGTACTTC.

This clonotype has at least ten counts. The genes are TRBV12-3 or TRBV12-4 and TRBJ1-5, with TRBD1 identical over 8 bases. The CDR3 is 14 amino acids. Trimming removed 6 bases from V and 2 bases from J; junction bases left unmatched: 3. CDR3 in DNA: TGTGCCAGCAGCCTACAGGGGGGCAATCAGCCCCAGCATTTT. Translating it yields CASSLQGGNQPQHF.

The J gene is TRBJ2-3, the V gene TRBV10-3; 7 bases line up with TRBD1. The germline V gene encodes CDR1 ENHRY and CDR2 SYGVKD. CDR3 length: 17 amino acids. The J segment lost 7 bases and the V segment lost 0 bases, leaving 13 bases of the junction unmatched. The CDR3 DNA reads TGTGCCATCAGTGAGTCGGGCGGGCTAAACAGGGGAAATACGCAGTATTTT. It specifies CAISESGGLNRGNTQYF.

The CDR3 sequence is CASSFERGVGEAFF. CDR3 DNA: TGTGCCAGCAGCTTTGAAAGGGGGGTGGGTGAAGCTTTCTTT. The chain employs TRBV7-9 and TRBJ1-1, with D possibly matching TRBD1 (6 bases). CDR1 and CDR2 (germline): SEHNR, FQNEAQ (reference sequence). V was trimmed by 3 bases and J by 7 bases, leaving 15 bases between them. CDR3 length equals 14 residues.

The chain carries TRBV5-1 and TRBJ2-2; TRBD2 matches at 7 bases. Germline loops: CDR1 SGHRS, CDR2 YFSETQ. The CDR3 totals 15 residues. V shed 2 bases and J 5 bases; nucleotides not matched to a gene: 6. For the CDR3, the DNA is TGCGCCAGCAGCTTCCGTGGGGAGGGGACCGGGGAGCTGTTTTTT. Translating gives CASSFRGEGTGELFF.

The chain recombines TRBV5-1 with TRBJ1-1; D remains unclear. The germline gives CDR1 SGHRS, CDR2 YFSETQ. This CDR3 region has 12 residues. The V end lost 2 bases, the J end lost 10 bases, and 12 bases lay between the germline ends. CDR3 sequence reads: CASSFSGSRAFF. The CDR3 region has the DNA TGCGCCAGCAGCTTTAGCGGGTCTAGAGCTTTCTTT.

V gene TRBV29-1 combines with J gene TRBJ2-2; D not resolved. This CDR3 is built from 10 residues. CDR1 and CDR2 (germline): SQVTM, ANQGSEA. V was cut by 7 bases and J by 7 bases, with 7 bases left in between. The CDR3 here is CSAYIGELFF. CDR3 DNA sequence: TGCAGCGCCTATATCGGGGAGCTGTTTTTT.

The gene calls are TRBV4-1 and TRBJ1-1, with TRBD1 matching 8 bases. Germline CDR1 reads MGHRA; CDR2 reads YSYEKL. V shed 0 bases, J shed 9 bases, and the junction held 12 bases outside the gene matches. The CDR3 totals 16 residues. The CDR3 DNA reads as TGCGCCAGCAGCCAAGAGAACAACAGGGGGGGGTCGAAAGCTTTCTTT. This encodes CASSQENNRGGSKAFF.

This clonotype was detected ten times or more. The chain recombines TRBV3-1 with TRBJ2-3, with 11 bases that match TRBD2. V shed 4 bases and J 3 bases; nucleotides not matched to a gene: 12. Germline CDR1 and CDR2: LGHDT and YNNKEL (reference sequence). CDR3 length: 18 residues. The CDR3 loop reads CASSPLRSGGAGTDTQYF. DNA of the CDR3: TGTGCCAGCAGCCCTCTCCGTAGCGGGGGGGCCGGAACAGATACGCAGTATTTT.

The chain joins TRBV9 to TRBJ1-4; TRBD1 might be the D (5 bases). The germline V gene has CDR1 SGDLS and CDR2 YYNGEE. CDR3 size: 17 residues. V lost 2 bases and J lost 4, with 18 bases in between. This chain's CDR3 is CASSVGIGAGGNEKLFF. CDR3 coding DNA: TGTGCCAGCAGCGTTGGGATAGGGGCCGGAGGTAATGAAAAACTGTTTTTT.

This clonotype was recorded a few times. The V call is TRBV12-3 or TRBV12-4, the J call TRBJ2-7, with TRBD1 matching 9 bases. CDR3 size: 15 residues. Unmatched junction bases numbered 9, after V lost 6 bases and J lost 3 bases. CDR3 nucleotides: TGTGCCAGCAGCCACGCCGGGACAGGGAACTACGAGCAGTACTTC. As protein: CASSHAGTGNYEQYF.

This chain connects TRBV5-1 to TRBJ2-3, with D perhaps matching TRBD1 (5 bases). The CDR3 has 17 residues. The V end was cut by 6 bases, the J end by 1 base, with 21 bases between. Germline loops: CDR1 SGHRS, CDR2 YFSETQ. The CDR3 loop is CASTNPHGAARTDTQYF. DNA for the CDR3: TGCGCCAGCACCAACCCCCATGGGGCCGCACGCACAGATACGCAGTATTTT. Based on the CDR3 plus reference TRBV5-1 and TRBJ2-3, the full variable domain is KAGVTQTPRYLIKTRGQQVTLSCSPISGHRSVSWYQQTPGQGLQFLFEYFSETQRNKGNFPGRFSGRQFSNSRSEMNVSTLELGDSALYLCASTNPHGAARTDTQYFGPGTRLTVL.

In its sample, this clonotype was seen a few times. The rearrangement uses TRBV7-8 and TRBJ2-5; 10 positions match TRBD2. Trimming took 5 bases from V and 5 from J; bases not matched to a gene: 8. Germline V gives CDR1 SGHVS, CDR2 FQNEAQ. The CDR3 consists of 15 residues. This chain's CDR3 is CASSPGSGGLETQYF. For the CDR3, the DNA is TGTGCCAGCAGCCCGGGTAGCGGGGGGCTGGAGACCCAGTACTTC.

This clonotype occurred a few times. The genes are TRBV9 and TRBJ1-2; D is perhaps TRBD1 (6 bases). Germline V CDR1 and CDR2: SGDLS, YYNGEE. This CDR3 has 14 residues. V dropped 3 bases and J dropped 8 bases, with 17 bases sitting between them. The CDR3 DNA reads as TGTGCCAGCAGCGCCGAACAGGGCCGGGGAGGCTACACCTTC. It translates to CASSAEQGRGGYTF.

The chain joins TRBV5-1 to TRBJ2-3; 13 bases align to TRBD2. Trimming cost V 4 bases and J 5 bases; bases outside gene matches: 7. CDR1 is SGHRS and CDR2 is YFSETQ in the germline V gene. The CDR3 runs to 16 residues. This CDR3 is CASSRGLAGAGDTQYF. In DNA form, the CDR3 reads TGCGCCAGCAGCCGCGGACTAGCGGGGGCCGGAGATACGCAGTATTTT. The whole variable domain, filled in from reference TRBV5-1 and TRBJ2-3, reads KAGVTQTPRYLIKTRGQQVTLSCSPISGHRSVSWYQQTPGQGLQFLFEYFSETQRNKGNFPGRFSGRQFSNSRSEMNVSTLELGDSALYLCASSRGLAGAGDTQYFGPGTRLTVL.

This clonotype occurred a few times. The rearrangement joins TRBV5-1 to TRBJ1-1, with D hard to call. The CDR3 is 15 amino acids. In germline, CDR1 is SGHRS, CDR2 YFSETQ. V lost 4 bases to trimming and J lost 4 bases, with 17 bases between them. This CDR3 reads CASSPTPPRGTEAFF. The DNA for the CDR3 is TGCGCCAGCAGCCCGACACCCCCTCGTGGCACTGAAGCTTTCTTT.

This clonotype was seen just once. CDR3 coding DNA: TGTGCCAGCAGCCCACGGATTTTAGCGACCCTCACAGATACGCAGTATTTT. Translation gives CASSPRILATLTDTQYF. The V call is TRBV7-8, the J call TRBJ2-3; D perhaps matches TRBD2 (5 bases). CDR3 length equals 17 residues. The V and J ends lost 5 bases and 2 bases respectively, with 20 bases between them. Germline values: CDR1 SGHVS, CDR2 FQNEAQ.

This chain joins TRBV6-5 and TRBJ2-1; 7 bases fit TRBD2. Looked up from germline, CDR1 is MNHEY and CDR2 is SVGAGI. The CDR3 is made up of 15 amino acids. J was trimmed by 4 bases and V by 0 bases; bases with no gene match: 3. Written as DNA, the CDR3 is TGTGCCAGCAGTTACTCGCGGGGGAGGTACAATGAGCAGTTCTTC. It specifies CASSYSRGRYNEQFF.

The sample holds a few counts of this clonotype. The DNA for the CDR3 is TGTGCCAGCAGCCCGACAGGGGACAAAGGGAATACGCAGTATTTT. Translation: CASSPTGDKGNTQYF. This chain links TRBV3-1 with TRBJ2-3; 8 bases map to TRBD1. The J segment lost 7 bases and the V segment lost 4 bases, leaving 10 bases of the junction unmatched. This CDR3 has 15 amino acids. Germline CDR1 LGHDT, CDR2 YNNKEL (reference sequence).